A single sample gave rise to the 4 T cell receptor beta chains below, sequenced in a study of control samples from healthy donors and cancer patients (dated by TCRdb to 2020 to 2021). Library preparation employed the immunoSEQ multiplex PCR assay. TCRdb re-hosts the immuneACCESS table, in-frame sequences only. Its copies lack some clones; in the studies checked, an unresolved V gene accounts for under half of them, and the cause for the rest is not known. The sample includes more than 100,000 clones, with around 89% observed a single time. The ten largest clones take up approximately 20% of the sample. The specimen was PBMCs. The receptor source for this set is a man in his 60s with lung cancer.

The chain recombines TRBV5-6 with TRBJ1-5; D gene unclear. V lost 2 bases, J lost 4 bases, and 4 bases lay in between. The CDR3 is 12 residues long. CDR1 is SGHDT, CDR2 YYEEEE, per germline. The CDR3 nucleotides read TGTGCCAGCAGCTTCCCGAATCAGCCCCAGCATTTT. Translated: CASSFPNQPQHF.

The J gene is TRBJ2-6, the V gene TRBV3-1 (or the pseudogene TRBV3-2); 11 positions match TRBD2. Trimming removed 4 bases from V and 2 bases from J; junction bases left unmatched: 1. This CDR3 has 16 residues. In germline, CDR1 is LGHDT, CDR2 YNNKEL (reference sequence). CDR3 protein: CASSPTSGAGANVLTF. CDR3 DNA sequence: TGTGCCAGCAGCCCGACTAGCGGGGCTGGGGCCAACGTCCTGACTTTC.

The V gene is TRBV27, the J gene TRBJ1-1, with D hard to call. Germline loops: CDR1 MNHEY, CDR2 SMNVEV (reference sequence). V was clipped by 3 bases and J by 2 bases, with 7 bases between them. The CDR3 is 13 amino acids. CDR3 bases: TGTGCCAGCAGTTTCGACCGAAACACTGAAGCTTTCTTT. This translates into CASSFDRNTEAFF.

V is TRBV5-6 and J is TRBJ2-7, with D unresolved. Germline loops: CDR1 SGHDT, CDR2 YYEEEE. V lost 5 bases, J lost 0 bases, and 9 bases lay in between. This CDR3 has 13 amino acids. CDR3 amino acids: CASSKGSSYEQYF. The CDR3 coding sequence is TGTGCCAGCAGTAAGGGCAGCTCCTACGAGCAGTACTTC.